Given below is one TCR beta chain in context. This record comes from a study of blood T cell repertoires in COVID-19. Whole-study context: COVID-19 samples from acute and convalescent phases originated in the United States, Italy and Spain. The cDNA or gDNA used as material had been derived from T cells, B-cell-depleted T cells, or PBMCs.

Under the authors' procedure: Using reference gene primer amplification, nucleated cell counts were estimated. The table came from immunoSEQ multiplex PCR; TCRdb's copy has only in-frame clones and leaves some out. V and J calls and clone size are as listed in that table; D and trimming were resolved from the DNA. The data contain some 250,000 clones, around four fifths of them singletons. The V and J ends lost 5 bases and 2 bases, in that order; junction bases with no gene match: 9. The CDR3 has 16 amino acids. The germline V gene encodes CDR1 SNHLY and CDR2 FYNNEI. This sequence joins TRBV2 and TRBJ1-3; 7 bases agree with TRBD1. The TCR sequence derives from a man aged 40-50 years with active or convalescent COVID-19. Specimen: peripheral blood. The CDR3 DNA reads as TGTGCCAGCAGTCCCGACAGGGCGGTGGCTGGAAACACCATATATTTT. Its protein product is CASSPDRAVAGNTIYF.